This T cell receptor beta chain appears in the sequencing data of a study of sequential checkpoint blockade in melanoma. Turning to the study itself: After both sequences, patients received maintenance nivolumab.

The treatment here: randomized to nivolumab then ipilimumab (arm A) or the reverse (arm B). From thawed PBMCs, live CD3+CD8+ cells negative for CD19 and CD56 were sorted. This CDR3 is 14 amino acids long. Germline CDR1 is MDHEN and CDR2 is SYDVKM. With V trimmed by 8 bases and J by 3 bases, 5 bases remained unmatched. The data were produced by immunoSEQ multiplex PCR, yet TCRdb's version contains in-frame clones alone and is incomplete. Here the sample spans about 24,000 clones, approximately 82% being singletons. Sample: CD8+ T cells sorted from blood (inferred from file names), taken from a patient given nivolumab and ipilimumab in sequence. The chain joins TRBV28 to TRBJ1-4; 8 bases align to TRBD1. The TCR comes from a human donor with melanoma. CDR3 in DNA: TGTGCCAGCGGAGACAGGGGCGCTAATGAAAAACTGTTTTTT. Translation gives CASGDRGANEKLFF.